This T cell receptor (beta chain) came from a study of T cells of healthy individuals. This clonotype was counted between two and nine times. MiXCR, applied by TCRdb to the 5' RACE reads, yields one record per CDR3 protein. This table has 63,000 or so distinct CDR3 sequences, about 17% appearing once. The CDR3 loop spans 18 amino acids. Germline V gene lookup returns CDR1 GTSNPN and CDR2 SVGIG (reference sequence). V was clipped by 0 bases and J by 2 bases; unmatched bases: 11. The V call is TRBV30, the J call TRBJ2-7, with 12 bases lining up with TRBD1. The sequence came from a human donor in good health. The DNA for the CDR3 is TGTGCCTGGAGTGTAAGACCACTTGGGACAGGGGGCCCCTACGAGCAGTACTTC. As protein: CAWSVRPLGTGGPYEQYF.